One T cell receptor beta chain is described in this entry. This sample is drawn from a study of PD-1 and CTLA-4 blockade in melanoma. Using immunoSEQ multiplex PCR, the repertoire was profiled, and TCRdb retains in-frame clones only, with some absent. Of almost 30,000 clones listed, less than 90% are singletons. The V and J ends lost 6 bases and 1 base, in that order; junction bases with no gene match: 4. The CDR3 consists of 14 residues. Germline V gene sequence: CDR1 MGHDK, CDR2 SYGVNS. V is TRBV25-1 and J is TRBJ2-3; the match to TRBD2 covers 7 bases. The receptor's source is a human donor with melanoma. This specimen consisted of CD8+ T cells from peripheral blood, obtained before anti-PD-1 treatment. The CDR3 loop reads CASSWGGRTDTQYF. CDR3 sequence (DNA): TGTGCCAGCAGCTGGGGGGGACGCACAGATACGCAGTATTTT.